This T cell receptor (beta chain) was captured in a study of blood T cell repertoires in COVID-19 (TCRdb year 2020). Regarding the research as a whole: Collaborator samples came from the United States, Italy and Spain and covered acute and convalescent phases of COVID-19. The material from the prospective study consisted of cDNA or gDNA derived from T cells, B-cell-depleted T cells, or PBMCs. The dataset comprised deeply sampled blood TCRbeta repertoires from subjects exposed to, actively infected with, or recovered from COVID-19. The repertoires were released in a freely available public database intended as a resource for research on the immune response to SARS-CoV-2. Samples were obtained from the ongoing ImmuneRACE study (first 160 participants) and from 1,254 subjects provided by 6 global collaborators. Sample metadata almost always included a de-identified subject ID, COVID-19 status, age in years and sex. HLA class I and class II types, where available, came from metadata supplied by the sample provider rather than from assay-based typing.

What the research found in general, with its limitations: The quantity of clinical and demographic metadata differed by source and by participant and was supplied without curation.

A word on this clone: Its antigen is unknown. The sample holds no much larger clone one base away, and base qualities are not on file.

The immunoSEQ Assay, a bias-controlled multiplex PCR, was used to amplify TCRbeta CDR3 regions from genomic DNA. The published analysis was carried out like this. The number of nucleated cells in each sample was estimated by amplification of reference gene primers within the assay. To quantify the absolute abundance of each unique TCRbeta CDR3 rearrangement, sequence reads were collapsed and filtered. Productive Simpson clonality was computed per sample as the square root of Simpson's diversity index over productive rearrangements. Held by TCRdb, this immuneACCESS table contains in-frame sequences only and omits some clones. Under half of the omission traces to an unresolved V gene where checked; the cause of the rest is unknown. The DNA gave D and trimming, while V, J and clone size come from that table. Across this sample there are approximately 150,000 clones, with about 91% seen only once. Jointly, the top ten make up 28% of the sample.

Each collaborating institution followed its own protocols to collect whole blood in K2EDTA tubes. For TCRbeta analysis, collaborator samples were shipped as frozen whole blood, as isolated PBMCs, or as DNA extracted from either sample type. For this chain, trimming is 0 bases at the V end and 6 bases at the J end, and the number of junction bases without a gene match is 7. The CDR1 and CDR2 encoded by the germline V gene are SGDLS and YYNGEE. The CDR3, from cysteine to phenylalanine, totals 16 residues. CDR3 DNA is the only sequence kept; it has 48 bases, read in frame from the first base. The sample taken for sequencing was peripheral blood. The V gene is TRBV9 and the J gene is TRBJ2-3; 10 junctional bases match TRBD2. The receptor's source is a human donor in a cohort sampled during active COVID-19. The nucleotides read TGTGCCAGCAGCGTAGGACTAGCGGGCTTACTGGATACGCAGTATTTT. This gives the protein CASSVGLAGLLDTQYF.